The 12 T cell receptor beta chains in this list originate from one sample, sequenced in a study of T cell responses to AZD1222 COVID-19 vaccine. Clones were read by immunoSEQ multiplex PCR, and TCRdb kept only the in-frame ones, dropping some. The sample lists about 150,000 clones, 80% to 90% occurring once. The input for sequencing was peripheral blood, taken on day 0 of MenACWY control vaccination. These receptors were taken from an adult in good health.

The V call is TRBV2, the J call TRBJ2-5; D is possibly TRBD1 (6 bases). The CDR3 loop spans 14 amino acids. V was clipped by 7 bases and J by 1 base, with 13 bases between them. Germline CDR1 SNHLY, CDR2 FYNNEI. Here the CDR3 reads CASTGTSSQETQYF. The CDR3, as DNA: TGTGCCAGCACTGGGACAAGCAGCCAAGAGACCCAGTACTTC.

V and J are TRBV27 and TRBJ2-1, with TRBD2 matching 8 bases. Germline values: CDR1 MNHEY, CDR2 SMNVEV (reference sequence). This CDR3 contains 15 residues. The J segment lost 6 bases and the V segment lost 6 bases, leaving 10 bases of the junction unmatched. The CDR3 DNA follows: TGTGCCAGCAGCCCTACTTGGCTAGCGGGCAATGAGCAGTTCTTC. Its translation is CASSPTWLAGNEQFF.

This clone was recorded only once. The V and J genes are TRBV2 and TRBJ2-7; D gene uncertain. V lost 10 bases to trimming and J lost 6 bases, with 7 bases between them. Germline assignment: CDR1 SNHLY and CDR2 FYNNEI. The CDR3 contains 9 residues. This chain's CDR3 is CATEREQYV. The CDR3 DNA sequence: TGTGCCACCGAGCGCGAGCAGTACGTC.

This clone occurred once. CDR3 DNA sequence: TGTGCCAGCAGTTTATCCGTGGACCTACGACAGCATTTT. Its protein is CASSLSVDLRQHF. This chain joins TRBV27 and TRBJ1-5; D is unclear. V lost 0 bases and J lost 13, with 13 bases in between. This CDR3 is 13 amino acids long. Germline values: CDR1 MNHEY, CDR2 SMNVEV (reference sequence).

The chain employs TRBV14 and TRBJ1-1, with no clear D. The CDR3 loop spans 16 amino acids. CDR1 is SGHDN, CDR2 FVKESK, per germline. With 1 base removed from V and 5 bases from J, the gap between germline ends came to 17 bases. For the CDR3, the DNA is TGTGCCAGCAGCCAAGGAAGATCTATACTCAGGACTGAAGCTTTCTTT. Amino acid sequence: CASSQGRSILRTEAFF.

This chain's CDR3 is CASSYGTGGTEAFF. CDR3 bases: TGTGCCAGCAGTTACGGGACAGGTGGGACTGAAGCTTTCTTT. The J gene is TRBJ1-1, the V gene TRBV28, with TRBD1 matching over 8 bases. J lost 5 bases, V lost 4 bases, and 6 bases had no gene match. The CDR3 has 14 amino acids. From germline, CDR1 is MDHEN and CDR2 SYDVKM.

The chain joins TRBV9 to TRBJ2-6; D perhaps matches TRBD2 (6 bases). Trimming cost V 6 bases and J 2 bases, with 15 bases left between them. Germline-derived CDR1 and CDR2 are SGDLS and YYNGEE. This CDR3 has 16 residues. Written as DNA, the CDR3 is TGTGCCAGCACCCGTGGGGGGATCGCTGGGGCCAACGTCCTGACTTTC. This codes for CASTRGGIAGANVLTF.

The genes are TRBV19 and TRBJ1-2, with D possibly being TRBD1 (5 bases). Germline CDR1 and CDR2: LNHDA and SQIVND (reference sequence). This CDR3 has 17 amino acids. V was shortened by 7 bases and J by 5 bases, with 26 bases between the two germline ends. This chain's CDR3 is CASTSIRGSSSAYGYTF. The DNA of the CDR3 is TGTGCCAGTACCTCAATTCGGGGCAGCTCTTCCGCGTATGGCTACACCTTC.

This clone was observed once. The rearrangement uses TRBV3-1 (or the pseudogene TRBV3-2) and TRBJ2-2, with 7 bases aligning to TRBD2. Germline lookup yields CDR1 LGHDT and CDR2 YNNKEL (reference sequence). The junction had 4 bases not matched to a gene; V was cut back by 6 bases and J by 6 bases. The CDR3 has 13 residues. Written as DNA, the CDR3 is TGTGCCAGCAGGCTCGGACTAGCCGGGGAGCTGTTTTTT. Its protein product is CASRLGLAGELFF.

This clone was counted a few times. At one end, the junction sequence differs from germline, possibly due to a read error. The chain links TRBV3-1 (or the pseudogene TRBV3-2) to TRBJ2-7; 10 nucleotides line up with TRBD1. From germline, CDR1 is LGHDT and CDR2 YNNKEL (reference sequence). The CDR3 is 12 amino acids. CDR3 residues: CASSQSTGTGEF. The CDR3 nucleotides read TGTGCCAGCAGCCAGTCTACAGGGACAGGGGAGTTC.

CDR3 sequence reads: CASRRTVNQPQHF. In DNA form, the CDR3 reads TGTGCCAGCCGTCGGACAGTCAATCAGCCCCAGCATTTT. The genes are TRBV6-5 and TRBJ1-5; maybe TRBD1 (6 bases). The CDR3 totals 13 residues. Germline values: CDR1 MNHEY, CDR2 SVGAGI. Trimming left V 8 bases short and J 3 bases short, with 11 bases between.

This chain links TRBV29-1 with TRBJ2-2; D is perhaps TRBD1 (6 bases). Germline loops: CDR1 SQVTM, CDR2 ANQGSEA. CDR3 size: 16 residues. Trimming cost V 3 bases and J 4 bases, with 18 bases left between them. In DNA, the CDR3 is TGCAGCGTTGAGAACAGGTCAGGGGTGGCCACCGGGGAGCTGTTTTTT. Protein product: CSVENRSGVATGELFF.